This passage covers 14 T cell receptor beta chains from one sample sequenced in a study of T-cell reconstitution after alpha-beta-depleted transplantation in children. TCRbeta library preparation incorporated unique molecular identifiers. TCRdb fed the PCR reads into MiXCR, producing one record per CDR3 protein. Seen here are 300,000 or so distinct CDR3 sequences, 20% to 30% observed once, and the top ten hold around 9.9%. The sample was PBMCs, mostly from graft donor cells, taken 180 days after TCRalphabeta/CD19-depleted stem cell transplant. All receptors derive from a male patient younger than 18 who had a stem cell transplant for acute lymphoblastic leukemia, so the T cells may come from the graft donor.

This chain links TRBV27 with TRBJ2-7; D is uncertain. Trimming stripped 7 bases from V and 0 bases from J, with 10 bases between. This CDR3 region has 13 residues. Germline V gene sequence: CDR1 MNHEY, CDR2 SMNVEV (reference sequence). The CDR3 DNA reads as TGTGCCAGCAAGGACGGGCCCTCCTACGAGCAGTACTTC. Amino acid sequence: CASKDGPSYEQYF.

This clonotype was detected ten times or more. The V and J genes are TRBV6-1 and TRBJ1-6; perhaps TRBD1 as D (5 bases). This CDR3 is 13 amino acids long. Germline CDR1 and CDR2: MNHNS and SASEGT. V was cut by 6 bases and J by 7 bases, with 10 bases left in between. CDR3: CASSDYRNSPLHF. CDR3 coding DNA: TGTGCCAGCAGCGATTACAGGAATTCACCCCTCCACTTT.

This CDR3 reads CSATKAGGNSGANVLTF. DNA for the CDR3: TGCAGTGCTACTAAGGCAGGGGGGAACTCTGGGGCCAACGTCCTGACTTTC. The chain links TRBV20-1 to TRBJ2-6; possibly TRBD1 for D (7 bases). The CDR3 loop spans 17 amino acids. Germline loops: CDR1 DFQATT, CDR2 SNEGSKA (reference sequence). Trimming shortened V by 4 bases and J by 0 bases, and 16 bases separated the two germline ends.

This chain connects TRBV5-4 to TRBJ2-5; TRBD2 agrees at 10 bases. This CDR3 is 17 amino acids long. Germline CDR1 and CDR2: SGHNT and YYREEE (reference sequence). The J segment lost 4 bases and the V segment lost 0 bases, leaving 9 bases of the junction unmatched. The CDR3 is CASSLGVLAGVGETQYF. In DNA form, the CDR3 reads TGTGCCAGCAGCTTGGGGGTCCTAGCGGGAGTCGGAGAGACCCAGTACTTC.

V usage is TRBV7-7 and J usage is TRBJ2-5, with 11 bases lining up with TRBD2. The V and J ends lost 5 bases and 0 bases, in that order; junction bases with no gene match: 8. CDR3 size: 17 residues. CDR1 and CDR2 from the germline V gene are SSHAT and FNYEAQ (reference sequence). The chain's CDR3 is CASSRSGRENYQETQYF. In DNA form, the CDR3 reads TGTGCCAGCAGCCGTAGCGGGAGGGAGAATTACCAAGAGACCCAGTACTTC.

This chain's CDR3 is CASSDPQSGTRRETQYF. The CDR3 nucleotides read TGTGCCAGCAGCGACCCCCAGTCGGGGACTAGAAGGGAGACCCAGTACTTC. The V call is TRBV9, the J call TRBJ2-5, with 8 bases fitting TRBD2. The V segment lost 3 bases and the J segment 5 bases; nucleotides outside the gene matches: 15. The CDR3 runs to 17 residues. Germline CDR1 SGDLS, CDR2 YYNGEE. Drawing the rest from reference TRBV9 and TRBJ2-5, the complete variable domain is DSGVTQTPKHLITATGQRVTLRCSPRSGDLSVYWYQQSLDQGLQFLIQYYNGEERAKGNILERFSAQQFPDLHSELNLSSLELGDSALYFCASSDPQSGTRRETQYFGPGTRLLVL.

The chain employs TRBV9 and TRBJ2-7; 7 nucleotides agree with TRBD1. The ends lost 3 bases at V and 5 bases at J; junction bases unmatched: 11. CDR1 SGDLS and CDR2 YYNGEE come from the germline V gene. The CDR3 has 15 residues. As DNA, the CDR3 is TGTGCCAGCAGCGCCCACTCGACAGGGTTCGACGAGCAGTACTTC. This encodes CASSAHSTGFDEQYF.

V usage is TRBV9 and J usage is TRBJ1-6; possible D gene TRBD1, 6 bases. Germline V gene lookup returns CDR1 SGDLS and CDR2 YYNGEE. Trimming removed 3 bases at V and 9 bases at J, with 16 bases between. This CDR3 contains 15 residues. DNA of the CDR3: TGTGCCAGCAGCGCAGTGGACAGTTCACGTTCACCCCTCCACTTT. Translating gives CASSAVDSSRSPLHF.

The chain recombines TRBV4-1 with TRBJ2-7; possibly TRBD2 for D (5 bases). Germline-derived CDR1 and CDR2 are MGHRA and YSYEKL. The CDR3 consists of 14 residues. V was cut by 3 bases and J by 5 bases, with 14 bases left in between. CDR3 residues: CASSHPRRGHEQYF. Here the CDR3 DNA reads TGCGCCAGCAGCCACCCTCGACGGGGTCACGAGCAGTACTTC.

The J gene is TRBJ1-6, the V gene TRBV25-1; TRBD1 matches 7 bases. V dropped 4 bases and J dropped 6; count of bases not matched to a gene: 6. The CDR3 sequence is 15 residues long. Germline V gene data show CDR1 as MGHDK and CDR2 as SYGVNS. As DNA, the CDR3 is TGTGCCAGCAGTGCAGGGGGTTTTGGTAATTCACCCCTCCACTTT. Its protein is CASSAGGFGNSPLHF.

Points on this clonotype: A much larger clone sits a single nucleotide away, making a read error possible. This sequence joins TRBV6-5 and TRBJ2-7; D unclear. Germline V gives CDR1 MNHEY, CDR2 SVGAGI. This CDR3 has 15 amino acids. V lost 2 bases to trimming and J lost 4 bases, with 15 bases between them. CDR3 residues: CASSYVWASSYEQYF. For the CDR3, the DNA is TGTGCCAGCAGTTACGTTTGGGCATCTAGTTACGAGCAGTACTTC.

Many counts were recorded for this clonotype. The chain has TRBV5-1 and TRBJ2-7; D gene unclear. The CDR3 length is 13 residues. V was cut by 3 bases and J by 3 bases, with 10 bases left in between. Per germline, CDR1 SGHRS and CDR2 YFSETQ. CDR3 region: CASSWRWDYEQYF. CDR3 coding DNA: TGCGCCAGCAGCTGGAGATGGGACTACGAGCAGTACTTC.

The CDR3 loop reads CASSPRLAESTDTQYF. CDR3 in DNA: TGCGCCAGCAGCCCCCGACTAGCGGAGAGCACAGATACGCAGTATTTT. The V and J genes are TRBV5-1 and TRBJ2-3; 9 bases line up with TRBD2. Germline loops: CDR1 SGHRS, CDR2 YFSETQ. Trimming took 4 bases from V and 0 from J; bases not matched to a gene: 6. This CDR3 comprises 16 residues.

This clonotype showed up many times. The V and J genes are TRBV20-1 and TRBJ2-1, with 9 bases fitting TRBD2. In germline, CDR1 is DFQATT, CDR2 SNEGSKA (reference sequence). V lost 5 bases and J lost 2; bases outside the gene matches: 10. The CDR3 is 16 residues long. The CDR3 bases are TGCAGTGCTTCTGGGCTGACTAGCGGTACCTACAATGAGCAGTTCTTC. Protein product: CSASGLTSGTYNEQFF.